This T cell receptor beta chain was captured by sequencing in a study of T cell repertoires in cytomegalovirus infection. MiXCR was run by TCRdb on the reads, yielding one entry per CDR3 protein. The data show about 120,000 distinct CDR3 sequences, about 9.4% seen once. Per the germline V gene, CDR1 is SGHTA and CDR2 is FQGNSA. The V end was cut by 3 bases, the J end by 0 bases, with 9 bases between. The CDR3 is 15 amino acids. This clonotype has a count of ten or more. Antigen unknown. The TCR was taken from a human donor in good health (CMV status not recorded). Some clones in this sample may be carry-over from other donors' samples. The chain employs TRBV7-2 and TRBJ2-1; D not resolved. Sequencing was done on a sample of PBMCs, sequenced either directly or after in vitro stimulation (not recorded which). This CDR3 is CASSFIRSSYNEQFF. Written as DNA, the CDR3 is TGTGCCAGCAGCTTTATTCGGAGCTCCTACAATGAGCAGTTCTTC.